Listed here are 19 T cell receptor beta chains from one sample, sequenced in a study of T cell repertoires in cytomegalovirus infection. A single record per CDR3 protein comes from TCRdb applying MiXCR to the reads. The table has almost 550,000 distinct CDR3 sequences, approximately 15% seen once. The source material was CD8+ T cells from PBMCs. Receptor source: a human donor in good health (CMV status not recorded). Some clones in this sample may be carry-over from other donors' samples.

The rearrangement links TRBV29-1 to TRBJ1-2, with 7 bases lining up with TRBD1. V shed 7 bases, J shed 7 bases, and the junction held 12 bases outside the gene matches. The length of the CDR3 is 13 residues. The V gene's germline CDR1 is SQVTM and CDR2 ANQGSEA. CDR3: CSAKDRIDGGYTF. In DNA form, the CDR3 reads TGCAGCGCGAAGGACAGGATCGACGGTGGCTACACCTTC.

As regards this clonotype: Its ends do not fully match the called genes, so a read error is possible. CDR3 amino acids: CAISYPGAVGDEQYF. CDR3 coding DNA: TGTGCCATCAGTTACCCCGGCGCAGTTGGAGACGAGCAGTACTTC. This chain joins TRBV27 and TRBJ2-7; D ambiguous. Germline CDR1 reads MNHEY; CDR2 reads SMNVEV (reference sequence). This CDR3 is 15 amino acids long.

This rearrangement joins TRBV6-5 to TRBJ1-1, with a possible D match to TRBD1 (5 bases). The V gene lost 7 bases and the J gene lost 5 bases, with 17 bases spanning the gap. Germline CDR1 is MNHEY and CDR2 is SVGAGI. The CDR3 has 14 amino acids. Here the CDR3 reads CASTSRSGGTEAFF. CDR3 bases: TGTGCCAGCACATCGAGGTCTGGGGGGACTGAAGCTTTCTTT.

This clonotype appeared many times. The chain joins TRBV28 to TRBJ1-1; D remains unclear. The CDR3 contains 15 residues. CDR1 MDHEN and CDR2 SYDVKM come from the germline V gene. Trimming took off 3 bases at V and 2 bases at J, with 13 bases between the two ends. The CDR3 sequence is CASSFEGLKNTEAFF. Written as DNA, the CDR3 is TGTGCCAGCAGTTTCGAAGGACTAAAAAACACTGAAGCTTTCTTT. The full variable domain, rest sourced from reference TRBV28 and TRBJ1-1, is DVKVTQSSRYLVKRTGEKVFLECVQDMDHENMFWYRQDPGLGLRLIYFSYDVKMKEKGDIPEGYSVSREKKERFSLILESASTNQTSMYLCASSFEGLKNTEAFFGQGTRLTVV.

This clonotype was found many times. The rearrangement uses TRBV7-8 and TRBJ1-4; TRBD1 might be the D (5 bases). Trimming pared 2 bases from V and 4 bases from J, leaving 14 bases between. Per the germline V gene, CDR1 is SGHVS and CDR2 is FQNEAQ. The CDR3 covers 16 residues. This chain's CDR3 is CASSLLWGRGNEKLFF. The DNA of the CDR3 is TGTGCCAGCAGCTTACTCTGGGGGAGGGGTAATGAAAAACTGTTTTTT.

This clonotype was seen repeatedly, ten times or more. The chain joins TRBV6-1 to TRBJ2-7, with unresolved D. CDR1 and CDR2 from the germline V gene are MNHNS and SASEGT. Trimming pared 5 bases from V and 11 bases from J, leaving 25 bases between. This CDR3 has 15 residues. The DNA for the CDR3 is TGTGCCAGCAGTCAAGAGGTCCCGGGCCTCCGTTCTGAGTACTTC. It translates to CASSQEVPGLRSEYF.

This clonotype occurred many times. The J gene is TRBJ2-1, the V gene TRBV27; D is unresolved. This CDR3 spans 16 amino acids. V dropped 4 bases and J dropped 0 bases, with 13 bases sitting between them. Germline V gene lookup returns CDR1 MNHEY and CDR2 SMNVEV (reference sequence). The CDR3 bases are TGTGCCAGCAGTTATTTTTTCGACGGCTCCTACAATGAGCAGTTCTTC. This sequence encodes CASSYFFDGSYNEQFF.

This clonotype was observed at least ten times. This chain connects TRBV11-2 to TRBJ1-1; no clear D gene. Germline V lookup: CDR1 SGHAT, CDR2 FQNNGV. The CDR3 sequence is 13 residues long. With 5 bases removed from V and 7 bases from J, the gap between germline ends came to 14 bases. CDR3 amino acids: CASSVHTSVEAFF. CDR3 DNA: TGTGCCAGCAGCGTCCATACTAGTGTTGAAGCTTTCTTT.

A word on this clonotype: A much larger clone sits a single nucleotide away, making a read error possible. This CDR3 fails to terminate in the conserved phenylalanine or tryptophan, so it likely reflects a read error. CDR3 sequence (DNA): TGTGCTAGTGGTTCGGGACAATATTGGACTGAAGCTTTCTCT. Translation gives CASGSGQYWTEAFS. V and J are TRBV12-5 and TRBJ1-1; a possible D gene is TRBD1 (6 bases). The CDR3 totals 14 residues. V lost 4 bases and J 5 bases, leaving 14 bases between the germline ends. CDR1 is LGHNT, CDR2 FRNRAP, per germline.

This clonotype showed up just a few times. V usage is TRBV29-1 and J usage is TRBJ1-2; possible D gene TRBD1, 5 bases. Trimming took off 6 bases at V and 4 bases at J, with 18 bases between the two ends. Per the germline V gene, CDR1 is SQVTM and CDR2 is ANQGSEA. This CDR3 contains 14 residues. CDR3 residues: CSVAGRKGTYGYTF. In nucleotides, the CDR3 is TGCAGCGTCGCGGGACGGAAAGGAACCTATGGCTACACCTTC.

This clonotype occurred many times. The chain combines TRBV11-3 with TRBJ2-1; no firm D call. This CDR3 has 14 residues. The germline V gene has CDR1 SGHNT and CDR2 YENEEA. V gave up 5 bases and J gave up 5 bases, with 13 bases separating them. CDR3 in amino acids: CASSPTADNNEQFF. CDR3 sequence (DNA): TGTGCCAGCAGCCCCACTGCGGATAACAATGAGCAGTTCTTC.

The gene calls are TRBV4-2 and TRBJ2-1; D is perhaps TRBD1 (6 bases). Per the germline V gene, CDR1 is LGHNA and CDR2 is YNFKEQ. The CDR3 sequence is 16 residues long. V lost 4 bases and J lost 4, with 17 bases in between. The CDR3 DNA sequence: TGTGCCAGCAGCCTTTTTTCCGGGACACAGTACAATGAGCAGTTCTTC. Protein product: CASSLFSGTQYNEQFF.

This clonotype was detected many times. The chain combines TRBV7-6 with TRBJ2-5; D is ambiguous. This CDR3 has 14 amino acids. V was shortened by 1 base and J by 3 bases, with 9 bases between the two germline ends. Germline CDR1 and CDR2: SGHVS and FNYEAQ. CDR3: CASSLGPGEETQYF. CDR3 DNA sequence: TGTGCCAGCAGCTTAGGTCCGGGCGAAGAGACCCAGTACTTC.

The chain is built from TRBV12-3 or TRBV12-4 and TRBJ1-1; no clear D. CDR3 length: 16 amino acids. V was trimmed by 7 bases and J by 3 bases, leaving 21 bases between them. CDR3 DNA sequence: TGTGCCAGCACCCACCACCGCGATGGACCTCACACTGAAGCTTTCTTT. It yields the protein CASTHHRDGPHTEAFF.

This clonotype was counted ten times or more. The chain recombines TRBV28 with TRBJ2-7; D is possibly TRBD2 (6 bases). Germline V gene sequence: CDR1 MDHEN, CDR2 SYDVKM. The CDR3 contains 13 residues. Trimming shortened V by 7 bases and J by 4 bases, and 14 bases separated the two germline ends. In DNA form, the CDR3 reads TGTGCCAGCAATGTAGGGACTCGTTACGAGCAGTACTTC. Its translation: CASNVGTRYEQYF. Variable domain in full (rest from reference TRBV28 and TRBJ2-7): DVKVTQSSRYLVKRTGEKVFLECVQDMDHENMFWYRQDPGLGLRLIYFSYDVKMKEKGDIPEGYSVSREKKERFSLILESASTNQTSMYLCASNVGTRYEQYFGPGTRLTVT.

In this sample, this clonotype turned up a few times. The CDR3 sequence is CASREGILEQYF. The DNA of the CDR3 is TGTGCCAGCAGGGAGGGGATCCTCGAGCAGTACTTC. The chain carries TRBV6-1 and TRBJ2-7, with TRBD2 as a possible D gene (6 bases). Trimming cost V 6 bases and J 6 bases, with 12 bases left between them. The germline CDR1 and CDR2 sequences are MNHNS and SASEGT. The CDR3 loop spans 12 amino acids.

V and J are TRBV28 and TRBJ1-1, with TRBD1 as a possible D gene (5 bases). Germline V gives CDR1 MDHEN, CDR2 SYDVKM. The CDR3 length is 14 residues. V was shortened by 3 bases and J by 5 bases, with 13 bases between the two germline ends. The CDR3 region is CASSFASGGTEAFF. The DNA of the CDR3 is TGTGCCAGCAGTTTCGCGTCCGGGGGGACTGAAGCTTTCTTT.

This clonotype has ten or more counts. This chain connects TRBV7-9 to TRBJ2-7, with a weak D call TRBD2 (5 bases). V lost 5 bases to trimming and J lost 3 bases, with 17 bases between them. Germline CDR1 and CDR2: SEHNR and FQNEAQ (reference sequence). This CDR3 has 15 residues. CDR3 sequence: CASSTPTGYSYEQYF. Here the CDR3 DNA reads TGTGCCAGCAGCACCCCAACGGGGTACAGCTACGAGCAGTACTTC.

The genes are TRBV27 and TRBJ1-4, with 9 bases identical to TRBD1. The V gene end was trimmed by 6 bases and the J gene end by 4 bases; junction bases not matched to a gene: 12. Germline CDR1 and CDR2: MNHEY and SMNVEV (reference sequence). This CDR3 comprises 17 residues. The CDR3 DNA is TGTGCCAGCAGAAGTTGGACAGGGGACACCTTTAATGAAAAACTGTTTTTT. Translation: CASRSWTGDTFNEKLFF.